This T cell receptor beta chain was retrieved from a study of Graves' ophthalmopathy and Graves' hyperthyroidism. Patients were diagnosed from clinical symptoms, serum thyroxine, TRAb, thyroid ultrasound and orbital computed tomography. PBMCs were obtained from roughly 10 ml of fresh peripheral blood. In germline, CDR1 is MDHEN, CDR2 SYDVKM. The CDR3 consists of 13 residues. V was cut by 2 bases and J by 4 bases, with 8 bases left in between. CDR3 regions of TCR beta were amplified from RNA transcripts. First-round RT-PCR with HTBI primers preceded a second-round multiplex PCR. TCRdb reprocessed the multiplex PCR reads with MiXCR, giving one entry per CDR3 protein. The sample carries about 400,000 distinct CDR3 sequences, about 18% recorded once. This clonotype was found a few times.

The receptor was derived from a woman between 18 and 29 years old with Graves' ophthalmopathy. Sequenced input: peripheral blood. This chain uses TRBV28 with TRBJ1-2; weak D call: TRBD1 (6 bases). CDR3 protein: CASSLTGLYGYTF. In nucleotides, the CDR3 is TGTGCCAGCAGTTTAACAGGGCTCTATGGCTACACCTTC.